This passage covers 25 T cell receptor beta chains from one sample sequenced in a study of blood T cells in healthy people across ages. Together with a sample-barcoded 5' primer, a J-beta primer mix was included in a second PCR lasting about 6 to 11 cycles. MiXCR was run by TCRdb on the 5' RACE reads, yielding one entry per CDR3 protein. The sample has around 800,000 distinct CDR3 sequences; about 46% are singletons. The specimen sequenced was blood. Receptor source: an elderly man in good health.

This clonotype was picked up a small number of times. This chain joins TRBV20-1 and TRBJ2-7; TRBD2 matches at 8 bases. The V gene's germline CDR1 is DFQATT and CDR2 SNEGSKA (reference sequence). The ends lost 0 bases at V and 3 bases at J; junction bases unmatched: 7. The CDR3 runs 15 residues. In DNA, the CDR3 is TGCAGTGCTAGAGATGAACGGGAGGGCCGCTACGAGCAGTACTTC. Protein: CSARDEREGRYEQYF.

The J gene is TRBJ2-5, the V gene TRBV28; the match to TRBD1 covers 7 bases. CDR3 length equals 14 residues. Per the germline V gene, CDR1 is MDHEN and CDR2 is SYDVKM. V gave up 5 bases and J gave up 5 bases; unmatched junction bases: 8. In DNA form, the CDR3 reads TGTGCCAGCAGTGTGCACAGGGGTTCGGAGACCCAGTACTTC. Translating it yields CASSVHRGSETQYF.

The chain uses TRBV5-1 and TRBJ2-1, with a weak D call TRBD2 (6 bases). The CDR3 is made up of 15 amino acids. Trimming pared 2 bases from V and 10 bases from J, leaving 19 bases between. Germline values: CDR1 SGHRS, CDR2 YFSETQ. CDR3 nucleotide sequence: TGCGCCAGCAGCTTTTGGGACCGGGAGTCTAAAGAGCAGTTCTTC. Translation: CASSFWDRESKEQFF.

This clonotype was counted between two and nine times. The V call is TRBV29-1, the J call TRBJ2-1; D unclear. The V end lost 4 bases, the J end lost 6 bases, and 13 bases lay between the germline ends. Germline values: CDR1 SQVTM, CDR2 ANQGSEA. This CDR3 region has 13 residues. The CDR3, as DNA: TGCAGCGTTGTGCTTCTTACCTCCAATGAGCAGTTCTTC. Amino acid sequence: CSVVLLTSNEQFF.

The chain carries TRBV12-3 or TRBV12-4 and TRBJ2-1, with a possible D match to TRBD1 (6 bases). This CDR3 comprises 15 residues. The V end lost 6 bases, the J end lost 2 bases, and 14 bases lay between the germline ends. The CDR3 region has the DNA TGTGCCAGCAGCCCTAGAGGGGGAACCTACAATGAGCAGTTCTTC. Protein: CASSPRGGTYNEQFF.

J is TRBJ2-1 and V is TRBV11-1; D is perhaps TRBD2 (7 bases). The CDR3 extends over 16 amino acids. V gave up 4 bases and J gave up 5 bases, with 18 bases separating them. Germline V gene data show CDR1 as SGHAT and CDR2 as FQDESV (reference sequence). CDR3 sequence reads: CASSSPLQGGDNEQFF. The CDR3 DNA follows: TGTGCCAGCAGCTCTCCCTTACAGGGAGGGGACAATGAGCAGTTCTTC.

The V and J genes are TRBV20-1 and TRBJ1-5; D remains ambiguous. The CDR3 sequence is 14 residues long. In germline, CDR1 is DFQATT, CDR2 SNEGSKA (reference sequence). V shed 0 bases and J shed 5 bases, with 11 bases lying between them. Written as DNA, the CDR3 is TGCAGTGCTAGAGATAAGGGTAGGGATCAGCCCCAGCATTTT. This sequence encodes CSARDKGRDQPQHF.

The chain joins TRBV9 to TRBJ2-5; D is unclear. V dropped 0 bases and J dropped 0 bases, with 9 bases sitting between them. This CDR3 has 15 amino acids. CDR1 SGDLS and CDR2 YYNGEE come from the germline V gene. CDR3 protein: CASSVGFGYQETQYF. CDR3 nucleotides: TGTGCCAGCAGCGTAGGTTTCGGGTACCAAGAGACCCAGTACTTC.

The CDR3 sequence: CASSPRLVGLQETQYF. For the CDR3, the DNA is TGTGCCAGCAGCCCCCGACTAGTGGGACTCCAAGAGACCCAGTACTTC. The chain carries TRBV11-2 and TRBJ2-5; a weak D match, TRBD2 (6 bases). Germline CDR1 is SGHAT and CDR2 is FQNNGV. CDR3 length: 16 amino acids. V lost 5 bases and J lost 1, with 17 bases in between.

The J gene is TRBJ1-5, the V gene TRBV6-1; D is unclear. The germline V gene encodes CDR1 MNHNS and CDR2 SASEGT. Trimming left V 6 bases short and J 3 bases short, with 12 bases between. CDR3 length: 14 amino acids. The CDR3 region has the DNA TGTGCCAGCAGCTTCACGGGTTTCAATCAGCCCCAGCATTTT. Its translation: CASSFTGFNQPQHF.

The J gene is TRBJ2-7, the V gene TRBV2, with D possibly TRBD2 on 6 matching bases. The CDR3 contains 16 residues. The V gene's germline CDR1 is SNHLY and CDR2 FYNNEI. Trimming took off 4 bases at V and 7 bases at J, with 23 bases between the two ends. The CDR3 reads CASSARGGVSYNEQYF. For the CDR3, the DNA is TGTGCCAGCAGTGCCCGCGGCGGGGTCTCCTACAATGAGCAGTACTTC.

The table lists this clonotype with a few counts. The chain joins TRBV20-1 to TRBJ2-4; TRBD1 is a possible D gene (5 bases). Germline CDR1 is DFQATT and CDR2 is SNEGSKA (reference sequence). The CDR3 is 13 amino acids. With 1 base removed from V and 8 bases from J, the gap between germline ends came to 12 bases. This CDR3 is CSARGQTNHIQYF. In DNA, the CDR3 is TGCAGTGCTAGAGGACAGACGAATCACATTCAGTACTTC.

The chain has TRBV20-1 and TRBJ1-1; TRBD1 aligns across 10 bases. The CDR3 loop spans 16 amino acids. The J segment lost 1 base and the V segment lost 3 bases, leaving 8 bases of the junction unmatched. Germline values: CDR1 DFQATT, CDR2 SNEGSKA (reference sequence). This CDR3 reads CSASSAGQGKNTEAFF. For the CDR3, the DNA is TGCAGTGCTAGTTCAGCGGGACAGGGGAAGAACACTGAAGCTTTCTTT.

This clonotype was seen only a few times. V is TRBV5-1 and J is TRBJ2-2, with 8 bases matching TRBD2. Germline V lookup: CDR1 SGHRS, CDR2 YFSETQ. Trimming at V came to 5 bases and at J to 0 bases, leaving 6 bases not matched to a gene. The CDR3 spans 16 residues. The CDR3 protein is CASRLTSGANTGELFF. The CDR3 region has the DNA TGCGCCAGCAGATTAACTAGCGGAGCGAACACCGGGGAGCTGTTTTTT.

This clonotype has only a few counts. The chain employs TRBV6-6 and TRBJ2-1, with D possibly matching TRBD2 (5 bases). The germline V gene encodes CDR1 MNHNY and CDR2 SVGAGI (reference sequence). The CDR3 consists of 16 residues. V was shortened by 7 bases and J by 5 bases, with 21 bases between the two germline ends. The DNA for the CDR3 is TGTGCCAGCAAAATAAGAGAAACTAGAGGCGACAATGAGCAGTTCTTC. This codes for CASKIRETRGDNEQFF.

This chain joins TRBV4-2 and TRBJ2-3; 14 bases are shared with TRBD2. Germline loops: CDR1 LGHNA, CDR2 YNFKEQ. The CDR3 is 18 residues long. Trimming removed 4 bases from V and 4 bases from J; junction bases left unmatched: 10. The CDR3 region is CASSRSTSGRGVADTQYF. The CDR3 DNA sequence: TGTGCCAGCAGCCGCTCGACTAGCGGGAGGGGGGTCGCAGATACGCAGTATTTT.

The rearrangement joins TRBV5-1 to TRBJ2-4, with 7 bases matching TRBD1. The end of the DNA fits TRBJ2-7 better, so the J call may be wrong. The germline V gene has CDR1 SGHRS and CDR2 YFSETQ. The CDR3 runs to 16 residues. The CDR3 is CASSWRPGGLNNEQYF. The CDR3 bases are TGCGCCAGCAGCTGGCGACCAGGGGGTTTGAACAACGAGCAGTACTTC.

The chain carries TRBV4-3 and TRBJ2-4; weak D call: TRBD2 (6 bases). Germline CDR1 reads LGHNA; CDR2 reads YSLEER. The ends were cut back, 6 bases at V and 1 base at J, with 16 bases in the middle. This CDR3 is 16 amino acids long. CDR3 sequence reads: CASSNGGPGAKNIQYF. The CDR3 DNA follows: TGCGCCAGCAGTAATGGAGGGCCGGGGGCCAAAAACATTCAGTACTTC.

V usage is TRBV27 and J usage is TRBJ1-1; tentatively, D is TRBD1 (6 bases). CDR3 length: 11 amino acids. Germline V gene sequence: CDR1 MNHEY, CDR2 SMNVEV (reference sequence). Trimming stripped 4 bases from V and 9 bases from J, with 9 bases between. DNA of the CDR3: TGTGCCAGCAGTTCAACAGGGAAAGCTTTCTTT. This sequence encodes CASSSTGKAFF.

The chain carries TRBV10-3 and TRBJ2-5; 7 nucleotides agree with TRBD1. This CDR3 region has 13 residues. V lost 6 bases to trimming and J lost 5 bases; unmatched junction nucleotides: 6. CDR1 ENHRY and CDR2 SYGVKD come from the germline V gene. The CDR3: CAISTTGAETQYF. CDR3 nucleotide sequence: TGTGCCATCAGCACAACAGGGGCGGAGACCCAGTACTTC.

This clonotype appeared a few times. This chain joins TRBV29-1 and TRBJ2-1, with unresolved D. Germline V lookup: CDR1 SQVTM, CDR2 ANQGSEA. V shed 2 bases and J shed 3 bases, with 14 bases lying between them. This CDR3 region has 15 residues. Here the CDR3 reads CSVERQSPFYNEQFF. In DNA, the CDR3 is TGCAGCGTTGAACGGCAGAGTCCGTTCTACAATGAGCAGTTCTTC.

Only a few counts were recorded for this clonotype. The DNA for the CDR3 is TGTGCCAGCAGTTACTCGAAGGCGCGGGACGCCCACAATGAGCAGTTCTTC. This translates into CASSYSKARDAHNEQFF. This chain joins TRBV6-2 or TRBV6-3 and TRBJ2-1; a weak D match, TRBD2 (6 bases). Germline values: CDR1 MNHEY, CDR2 SVGEGT. The CDR3 spans 17 residues. The V end was cut by 0 bases, the J end by 5 bases, with 17 bases between.

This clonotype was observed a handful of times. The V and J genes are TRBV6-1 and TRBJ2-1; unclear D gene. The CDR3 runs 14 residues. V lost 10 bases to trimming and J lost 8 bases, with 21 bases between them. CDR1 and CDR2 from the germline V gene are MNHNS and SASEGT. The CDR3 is CAIVPGFRSDEQFF. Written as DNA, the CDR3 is TGTGCCATAGTCCCCGGATTTAGGTCCGATGAGCAGTTCTTC.

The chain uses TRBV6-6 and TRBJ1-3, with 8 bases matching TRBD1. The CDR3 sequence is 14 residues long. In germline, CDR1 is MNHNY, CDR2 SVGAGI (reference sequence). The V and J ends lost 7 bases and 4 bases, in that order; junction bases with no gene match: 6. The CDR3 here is CASITDREGNTIYF. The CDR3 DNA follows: TGTGCCAGCATAACGGACAGGGAAGGAAACACCATATATTTT.

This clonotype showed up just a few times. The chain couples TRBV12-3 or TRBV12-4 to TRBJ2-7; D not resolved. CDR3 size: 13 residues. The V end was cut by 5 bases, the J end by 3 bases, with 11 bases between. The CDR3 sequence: CASSVKTIYEQYF. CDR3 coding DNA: TGTGCCAGCAGTGTAAAGACAATCTACGAGCAGTACTTC.